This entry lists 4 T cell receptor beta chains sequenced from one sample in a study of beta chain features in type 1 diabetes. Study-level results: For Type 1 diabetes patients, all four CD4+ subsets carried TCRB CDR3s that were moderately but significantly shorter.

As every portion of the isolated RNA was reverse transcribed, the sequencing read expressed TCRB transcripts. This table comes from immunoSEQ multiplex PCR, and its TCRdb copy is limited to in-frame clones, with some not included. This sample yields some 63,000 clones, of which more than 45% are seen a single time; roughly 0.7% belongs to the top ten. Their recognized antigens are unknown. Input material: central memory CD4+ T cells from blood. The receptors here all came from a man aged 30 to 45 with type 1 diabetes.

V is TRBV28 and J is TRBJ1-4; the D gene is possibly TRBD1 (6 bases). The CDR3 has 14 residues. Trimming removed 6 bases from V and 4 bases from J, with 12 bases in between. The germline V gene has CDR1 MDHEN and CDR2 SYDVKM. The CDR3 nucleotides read TGTGCCAGCAGACAGGGCCCGGATAATGAAAAACTGTTTTTT. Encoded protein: CASRQGPDNEKLFF.

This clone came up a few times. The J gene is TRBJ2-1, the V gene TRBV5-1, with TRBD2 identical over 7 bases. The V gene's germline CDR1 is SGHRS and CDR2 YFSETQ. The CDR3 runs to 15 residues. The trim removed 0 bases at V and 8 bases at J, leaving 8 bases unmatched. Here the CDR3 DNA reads TGCGCCAGCAGCTTGGGAGGTACGCGGGAGCATGAGCAGTTCTTC. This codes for CASSLGGTREHEQFF.

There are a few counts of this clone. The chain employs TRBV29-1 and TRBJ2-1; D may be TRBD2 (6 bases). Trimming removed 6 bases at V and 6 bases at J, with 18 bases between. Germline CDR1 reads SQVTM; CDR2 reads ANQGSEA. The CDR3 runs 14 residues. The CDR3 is CSVGGREQFNEQFF. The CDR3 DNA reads TGCAGCGTGGGAGGACGGGAGCAATTCAATGAGCAGTTCTTC.

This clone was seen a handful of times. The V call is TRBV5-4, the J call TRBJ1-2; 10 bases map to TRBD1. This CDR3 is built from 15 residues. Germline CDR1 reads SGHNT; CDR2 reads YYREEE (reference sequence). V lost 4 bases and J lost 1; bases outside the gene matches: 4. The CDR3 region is CASSVGTGVNYGYTF. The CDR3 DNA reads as TGTGCCAGCAGCGTAGGGACAGGGGTTAACTATGGCTACACCTTC.